Listed here is a single TCR beta chain. The antigen is not known. These data belong to a study of cytomegalovirus exposure and HLA in healthy donors. Trimming removed 4 bases from V and 0 bases from J; junction bases left unmatched: 3. CDR1 is KGHSY, CDR2 FQNENV, per germline. There are 15 residues in the CDR3. Points from the study as a whole: Some segments of the V type, notably TRBV6-2 and TRBV6-3, were excluded as indistinguishable.

It was with 60 Vbeta and 13 Jbeta primers that the PCR ran. Clones were read by immunoSEQ multiplex PCR, and TCRdb kept only the in-frame ones, dropping some. This table has around 150,000 clones, approximately 75% appearing once. Though nominally healthy at sampling, donors likely had unrecorded immune exposures. The TCR comes from a woman aged 18-29 years in good health and CMV-seronegative. V and J are TRBV16 and TRBJ2-5; 9 bases are shared with TRBD2. Source material: PBMCs. The CDR3 sequence is CASSRREGDQETQYF. As DNA, the CDR3 is TGTGCCAGCAGCCGGCGGGAGGGAGACCAAGAGACCCAGTACTTC.